These 5 T cell receptor beta chains were sequenced from one sample in a study of beta chain features in type 1 diabetes (dated by TCRdb to 2016 to 2019). The receptor library was made with the immunoSEQ multiplex PCR assay. The entire isolated RNA was reverse transcribed using the High Capacity cDNA Reverse Transcription Kit, and thus expressed TCRB transcripts were sequenced. TCRdb retrieved this table from immuneACCESS and kept in-frame rearrangements only. Not all clones are present; in checked studies, unresolved V genes account for under half, and no reason is known for the remainder. Within this sample are under 200,000 clones, with about 8.1% of them counted one time only. Together, the top ten hold 0.5% to 0.65% of the sample. The sample taken for sequencing was central memory CD4+ T cells from blood. The receptors were sampled from a man aged 18 to 35 in good health.

This clone was recorded a few times. This chain links TRBV27 with TRBJ2-3, with a weak D call TRBD1 (5 bases). Germline V gene sequence: CDR1 MNHEY, CDR2 SMNVEV (reference sequence). Trimming removed 2 bases from V and 2 bases from J, with 14 bases in between. The CDR3 totals 16 residues. CDR3 protein: CASSLGARRFTDTQYF. The CDR3 DNA reads TGTGCCAGCAGTTTAGGGGCTAGGCGGTTCACAGATACGCAGTATTTT.

This clone came up many times. This chain uses TRBV18 with TRBJ2-1; TRBD2 matches at 8 bases. Germline V gives CDR1 KGHSH, CDR2 LQKENI. Trimming cost V 0 bases and J 3 bases; bases outside gene matches: 4. The CDR3 has 16 residues. The CDR3 sequence is CASSPPAAGVYNEQFF. CDR3 nucleotides: TGTGCCAGCTCACCACCGGCAGCGGGAGTCTACAATGAGCAGTTCTTC.

On this clone itself: This may come from a read error, since a much larger clone is one base off. This sample also contains other DNA sequences that code for the same CDR3. This rearrangement joins TRBV7-6 to TRBJ2-1, with 8 bases that match TRBD2. V trimming: 6 bases; J trimming: 8 bases; junction bases outside the gene matches: 12. Germline V gives CDR1 SGHVS, CDR2 FNYEAQ. CDR3 length equals 15 residues. The CDR3 DNA reads as TGTGCCAGCAGTTCACACGGACTAGCCGCCCATGAGCAGTTCTTC. This sequence encodes CASSSHGLAAHEQFF.

This CDR3 reads CASTSRVVYGYTF. CDR3 sequence (DNA): TGTGCCAGCACTAGCCGTGTGGTTTATGGCTACACCTTC. The V and J genes are TRBV5-4 and TRBJ1-2; D not resolved. This CDR3 has 13 amino acids. Germline V gene lookup returns CDR1 SGHNT and CDR2 YYREEE (reference sequence). Trimming removed 6 bases at V and 5 bases at J, with 14 bases between.

The V call is TRBV30, the J call TRBJ1-2, with D perhaps TRBD1 (6 bases). V lost 3 bases to trimming and J lost 5 bases, with 10 bases between them. The CDR3 runs 12 residues. Germline V gives CDR1 GTSNPN, CDR2 SVGIG (reference sequence). CDR3 DNA sequence: TGTGCCTGGAGCGAGGGGGAATATGGCTACACCTTC. Residues: CAWSEGEYGYTF. The variable domain in full, completed from reference TRBV30 and TRBJ1-2, reads SQTIHQWPATLVQPVGSPLSLECTVEGTSNPNLYWYRQAAGRGLQLLFYSVGIGQISSEVPQNLSASRPQDRQFILSSKKLLLSDSGFYLCAWSEGEYGYTFGSGTRLTVV.